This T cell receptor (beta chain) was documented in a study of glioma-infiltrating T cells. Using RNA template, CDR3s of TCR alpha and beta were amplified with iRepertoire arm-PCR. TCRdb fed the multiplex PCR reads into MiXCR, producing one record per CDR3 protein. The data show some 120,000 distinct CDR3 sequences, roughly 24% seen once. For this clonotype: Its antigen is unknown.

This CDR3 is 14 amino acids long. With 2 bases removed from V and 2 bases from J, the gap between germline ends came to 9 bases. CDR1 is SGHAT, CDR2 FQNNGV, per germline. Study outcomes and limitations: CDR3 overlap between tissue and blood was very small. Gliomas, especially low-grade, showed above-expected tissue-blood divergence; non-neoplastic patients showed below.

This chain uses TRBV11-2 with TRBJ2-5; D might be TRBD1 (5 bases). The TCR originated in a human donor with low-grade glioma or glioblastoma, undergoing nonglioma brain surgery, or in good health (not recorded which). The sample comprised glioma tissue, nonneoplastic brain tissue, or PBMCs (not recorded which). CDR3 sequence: CASSLQGLQETQYF. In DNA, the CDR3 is TGTGCCAGCAGCTTACAGGGATTACAAGAGACCCAGTACTTC.